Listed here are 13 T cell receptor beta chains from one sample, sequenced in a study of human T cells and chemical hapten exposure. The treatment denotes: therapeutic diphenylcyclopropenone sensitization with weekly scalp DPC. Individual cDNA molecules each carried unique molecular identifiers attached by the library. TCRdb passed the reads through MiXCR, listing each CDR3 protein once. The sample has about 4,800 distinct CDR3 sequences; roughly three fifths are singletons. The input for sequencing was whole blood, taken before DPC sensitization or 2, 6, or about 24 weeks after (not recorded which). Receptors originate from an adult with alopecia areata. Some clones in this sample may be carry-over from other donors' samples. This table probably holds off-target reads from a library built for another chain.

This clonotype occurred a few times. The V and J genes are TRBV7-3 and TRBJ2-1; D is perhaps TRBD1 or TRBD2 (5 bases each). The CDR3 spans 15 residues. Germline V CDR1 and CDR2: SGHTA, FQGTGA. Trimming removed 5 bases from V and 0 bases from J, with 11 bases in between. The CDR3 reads CASSRDRSSYNEQFF. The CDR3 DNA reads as TGTGCCAGCAGCCGGGACCGGAGCTCCTACAATGAGCAGTTCTTC.

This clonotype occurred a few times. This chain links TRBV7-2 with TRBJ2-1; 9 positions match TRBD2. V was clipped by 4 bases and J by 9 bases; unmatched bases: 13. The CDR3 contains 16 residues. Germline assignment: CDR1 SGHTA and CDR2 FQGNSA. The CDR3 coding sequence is TGTGCCAGCAGCTCCCTGGGGCTAGCGGGATTAGGTGAGCAGTTCTTC. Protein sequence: CASSSLGLAGLGEQFF.

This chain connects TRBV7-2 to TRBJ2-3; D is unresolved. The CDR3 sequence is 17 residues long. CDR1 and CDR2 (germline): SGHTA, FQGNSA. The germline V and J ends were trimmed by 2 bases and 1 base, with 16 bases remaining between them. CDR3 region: CASSLRPPLFRTDTQYF. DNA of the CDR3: TGTGCCAGCAGCTTACGGCCGCCCCTGTTCCGCACAGATACGCAGTATTTT.

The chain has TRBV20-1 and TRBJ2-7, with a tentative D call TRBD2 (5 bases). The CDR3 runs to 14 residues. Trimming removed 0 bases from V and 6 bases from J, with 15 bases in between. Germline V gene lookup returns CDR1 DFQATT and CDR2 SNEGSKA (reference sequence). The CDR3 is CSAREKGPRGEQYF. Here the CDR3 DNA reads TGCAGTGCTAGAGAGAAAGGGCCACGGGGCGAGCAGTACTTC.

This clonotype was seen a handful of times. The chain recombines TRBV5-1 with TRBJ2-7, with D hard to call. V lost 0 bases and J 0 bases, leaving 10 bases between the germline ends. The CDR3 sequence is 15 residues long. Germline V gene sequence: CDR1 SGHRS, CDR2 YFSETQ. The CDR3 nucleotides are TGCGCCAGCAGCTTGGGTCCGGAAAGCTCCTACGAGCAGTACTTC. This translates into CASSLGPESSYEQYF.

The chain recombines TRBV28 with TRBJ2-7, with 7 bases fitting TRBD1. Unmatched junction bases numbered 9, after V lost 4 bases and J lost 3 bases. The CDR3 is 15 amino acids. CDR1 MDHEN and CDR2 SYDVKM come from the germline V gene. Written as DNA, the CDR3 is TGTGCCAGCAGTTCTGGGGACAGCCTTGGCTACGAGCAGTACTTC. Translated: CASSSGDSLGYEQYF.

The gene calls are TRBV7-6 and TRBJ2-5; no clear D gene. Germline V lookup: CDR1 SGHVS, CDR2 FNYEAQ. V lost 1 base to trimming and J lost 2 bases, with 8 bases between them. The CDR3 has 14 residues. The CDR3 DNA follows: TGTGCCAGCAGCTTAGGGCCAGGACAAGAGACCCAGTACTTC. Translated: CASSLGPGQETQYF.

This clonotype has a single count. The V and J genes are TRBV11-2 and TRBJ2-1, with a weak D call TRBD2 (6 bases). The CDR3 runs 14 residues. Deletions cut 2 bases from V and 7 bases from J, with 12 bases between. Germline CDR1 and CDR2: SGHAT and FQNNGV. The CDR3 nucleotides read TGTGCCAGCAGCTTAACAGCGGGCCTAAATGAGCAGTTCTTC. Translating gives CASSLTAGLNEQFF.

The CDR3 bases are TGTGCCAGCAGCTTAAGGCCCGCGCCTCCAAATGAGCAGTTCTTC. Its protein is CASSLRPAPPNEQFF. The chain is built from TRBV11-2 and TRBJ2-1, with D uncertain. The germline gives CDR1 SGHAT, CDR2 FQNNGV. The CDR3 runs to 15 residues. V was shortened by 2 bases and J by 7 bases, with 15 bases between the two germline ends.

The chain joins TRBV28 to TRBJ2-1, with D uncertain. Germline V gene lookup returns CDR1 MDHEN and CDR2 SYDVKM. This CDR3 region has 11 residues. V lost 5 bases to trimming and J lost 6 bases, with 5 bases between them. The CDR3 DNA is TGTGCCAGCAGTATAACCAATGAGCAGTTCTTC. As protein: CASSITNEQFF.

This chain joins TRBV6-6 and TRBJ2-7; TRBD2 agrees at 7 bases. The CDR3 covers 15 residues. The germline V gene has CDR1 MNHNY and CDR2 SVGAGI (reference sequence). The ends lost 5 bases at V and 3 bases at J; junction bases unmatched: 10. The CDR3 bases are TGTGCCAGCAGTCCCACTAGCGCAGTGAACTACGAGCAGTACTTC. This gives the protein CASSPTSAVNYEQYF.

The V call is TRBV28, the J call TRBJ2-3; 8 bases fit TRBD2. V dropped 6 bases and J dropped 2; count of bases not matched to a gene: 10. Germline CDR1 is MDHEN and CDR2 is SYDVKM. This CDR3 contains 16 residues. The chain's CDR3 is CASSSTSGSATDTQYF. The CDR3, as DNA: TGTGCCAGCAGCTCGACGAGCGGGAGTGCCACAGATACGCAGTATTTT.

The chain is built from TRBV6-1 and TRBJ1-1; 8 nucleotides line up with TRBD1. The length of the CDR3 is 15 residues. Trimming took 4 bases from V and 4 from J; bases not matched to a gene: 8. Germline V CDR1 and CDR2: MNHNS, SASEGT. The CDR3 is CASSATGARSTEAFF. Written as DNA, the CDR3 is TGTGCCAGCAGTGCGACAGGGGCGAGGTCCACTGAAGCTTTCTTT.